This entry lists 6 T cell receptor beta chains sequenced from one sample in a study of blood T cell repertoires in COVID-19. Profiling relied on immunoSEQ multiplex PCR, and the TCRdb table lists in-frame clones only, not all of them. The sample yields approximately 300,000 clones, around 84% seen once. What was sequenced was PBMCs or T cells enriched from blood (not recorded which). These receptors all stem from a young woman who had recovered from COVID-19.

This chain connects TRBV7-3 to TRBJ2-3; tentatively, D is TRBD2 (6 bases). V dropped 0 bases and J dropped 2 bases, with 9 bases sitting between them. Germline-derived CDR1 and CDR2 are SGHTA and FQGTGA. The CDR3 sequence is 15 residues long. The CDR3 nucleotides are TGTGCCAGCAGCTTAACGGGGGACTCCACAGATACGCAGTATTTT. It translates to CASSLTGDSTDTQYF.

CDR3 sequence: CATSSLREYKYTEAFF. CDR3 bases: TGTGCCACCAGCAGCCTCCGGGAGTACAAATACACTGAAGCTTTCTTT. The V and J genes are TRBV15 and TRBJ1-1; D remains ambiguous. The V gene lost 3 bases and the J gene lost 3 bases, with 17 bases spanning the gap. The CDR3 contains 16 residues. Germline loops: CDR1 LNHNV, CDR2 YYDKDF (reference sequence).

The chain has TRBV19 and TRBJ2-7; the match to TRBD2 covers 9 bases. V lost 4 bases, J lost 0 bases, and 4 bases stayed unmatched. CDR3 length: 15 amino acids. Germline V lookup: CDR1 LNHDA, CDR2 SQIVND (reference sequence). The CDR3 coding sequence is TGTGCCAGTAGTAGGTCTAGCGGGGCCTCCTACGAGCAGTACTTC. It encodes CASSRSSGASYEQYF.

The rearrangement joins TRBV7-9 to TRBJ2-5; 11 bases map to TRBD2. CDR1 is SEHNR and CDR2 is FQNEAQ in the germline V gene (reference sequence). The CDR3 consists of 15 residues. J gave up 7 bases and V 5 bases, and 9 bases lay outside the gene matches. The CDR3 spells CASSRVTSGRRTQYF. The CDR3 DNA is TGTGCCAGCAGCCGAGTTACTAGCGGGAGAAGGACCCAGTACTTC.

V is TRBV27 and J is TRBJ2-7; D is perhaps TRBD2 (5 bases). Trimming took off 3 bases at V and 6 bases at J, with 12 bases between the two ends. The CDR3 sequence is 13 residues long. Germline values: CDR1 MNHEY, CDR2 SMNVEV (reference sequence). The CDR3 DNA is TGTGCCAGCAGTTTTTTATCACGGGGCGAGCAGTACTTC. This translates into CASSFLSRGEQYF.

DNA for the CDR3: TGTGCCAGCTCACCACAGTTTAGTACGAACACTGAAGCTTTCTTT. Amino acid sequence: CASSPQFSTNTEAFF. The genes are TRBV18 and TRBJ1-1; D unclear. Trimming removed 1 base from V and 1 base from J, with 10 bases in between. The CDR3 consists of 15 residues. Per germline, CDR1 KGHSH and CDR2 LQKENI.